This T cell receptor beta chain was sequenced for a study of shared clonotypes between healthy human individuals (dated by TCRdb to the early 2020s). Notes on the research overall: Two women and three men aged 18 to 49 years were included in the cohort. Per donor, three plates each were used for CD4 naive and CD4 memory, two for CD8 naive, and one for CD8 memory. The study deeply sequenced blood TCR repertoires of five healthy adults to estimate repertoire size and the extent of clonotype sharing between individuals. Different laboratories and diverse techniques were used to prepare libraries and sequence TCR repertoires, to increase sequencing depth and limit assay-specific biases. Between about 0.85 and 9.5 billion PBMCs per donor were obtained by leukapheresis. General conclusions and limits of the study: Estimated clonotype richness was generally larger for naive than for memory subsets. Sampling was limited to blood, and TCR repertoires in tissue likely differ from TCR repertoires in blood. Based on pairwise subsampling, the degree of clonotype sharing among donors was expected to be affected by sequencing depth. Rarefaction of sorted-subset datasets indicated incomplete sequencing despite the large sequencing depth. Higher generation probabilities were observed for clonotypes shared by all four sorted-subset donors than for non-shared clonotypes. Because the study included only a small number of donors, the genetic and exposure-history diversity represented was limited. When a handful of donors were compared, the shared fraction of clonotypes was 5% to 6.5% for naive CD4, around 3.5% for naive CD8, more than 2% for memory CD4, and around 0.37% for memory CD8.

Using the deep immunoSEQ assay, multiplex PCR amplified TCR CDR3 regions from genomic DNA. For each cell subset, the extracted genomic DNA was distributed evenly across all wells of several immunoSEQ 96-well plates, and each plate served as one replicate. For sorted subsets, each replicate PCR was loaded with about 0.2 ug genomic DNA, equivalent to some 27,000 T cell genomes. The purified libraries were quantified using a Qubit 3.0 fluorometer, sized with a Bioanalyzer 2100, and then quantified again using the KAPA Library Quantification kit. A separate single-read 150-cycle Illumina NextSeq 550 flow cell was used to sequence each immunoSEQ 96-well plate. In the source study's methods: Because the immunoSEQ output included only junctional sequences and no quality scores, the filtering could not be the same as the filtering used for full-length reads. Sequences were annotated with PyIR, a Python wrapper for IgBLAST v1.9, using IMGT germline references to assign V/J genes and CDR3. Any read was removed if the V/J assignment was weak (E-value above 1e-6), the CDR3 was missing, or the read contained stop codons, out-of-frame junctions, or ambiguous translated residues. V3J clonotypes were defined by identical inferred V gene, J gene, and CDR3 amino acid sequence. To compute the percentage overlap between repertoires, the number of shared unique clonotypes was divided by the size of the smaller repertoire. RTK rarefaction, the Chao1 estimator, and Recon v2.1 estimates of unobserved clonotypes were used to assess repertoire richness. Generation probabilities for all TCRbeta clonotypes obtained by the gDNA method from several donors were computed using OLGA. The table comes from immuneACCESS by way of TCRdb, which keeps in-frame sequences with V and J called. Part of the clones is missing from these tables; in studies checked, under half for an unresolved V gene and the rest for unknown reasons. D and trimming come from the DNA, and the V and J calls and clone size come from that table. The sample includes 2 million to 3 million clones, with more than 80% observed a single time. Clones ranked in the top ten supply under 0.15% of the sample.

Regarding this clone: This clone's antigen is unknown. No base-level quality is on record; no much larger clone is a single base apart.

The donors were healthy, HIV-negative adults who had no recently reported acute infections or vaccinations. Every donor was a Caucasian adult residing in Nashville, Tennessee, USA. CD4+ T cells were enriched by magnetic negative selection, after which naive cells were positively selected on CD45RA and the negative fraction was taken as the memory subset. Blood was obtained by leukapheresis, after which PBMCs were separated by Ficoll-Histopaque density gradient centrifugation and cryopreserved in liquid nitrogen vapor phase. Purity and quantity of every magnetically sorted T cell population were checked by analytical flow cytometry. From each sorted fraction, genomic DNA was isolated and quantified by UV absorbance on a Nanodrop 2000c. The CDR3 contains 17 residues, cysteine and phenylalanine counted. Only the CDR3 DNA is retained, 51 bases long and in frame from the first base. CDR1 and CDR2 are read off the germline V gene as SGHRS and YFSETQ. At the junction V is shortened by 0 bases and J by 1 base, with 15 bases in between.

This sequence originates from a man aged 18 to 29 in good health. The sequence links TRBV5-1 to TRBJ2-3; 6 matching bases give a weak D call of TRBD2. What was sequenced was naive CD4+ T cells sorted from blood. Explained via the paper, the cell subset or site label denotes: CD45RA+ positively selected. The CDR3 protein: CASSLDPGARGTDTQYF. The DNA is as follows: TGCGCCAGCAGCTTGGATCCGGGAGCTCGAGGCACAGATACGCAGTATTTT.